Following are 14 T cell receptor beta chains from one sample sequenced in a study of cytomegalovirus exposure and HLA in healthy donors. The study ran its PCR with 60 Vbeta and 13 Jbeta primers. Profiled with immunoSEQ multiplex PCR; TCRdb holds only in-frame clones, not every one. The table shows about 170,000 clones, with 85% occurring only once. The sample consisted of PBMCs. These receptors originate from a man younger than 45 in good health and CMV-seropositive.

The genes are TRBV7-2 and TRBJ2-1, with 7 bases that match TRBD2. V shed 2 bases and J 4 bases; nucleotides not matched to a gene: 8. Per the germline V gene, CDR1 is SGHTA and CDR2 is FQGNSA. The CDR3 consists of 16 residues. The CDR3 loop reads CASSLWAGEVYNEQFF. In DNA, the CDR3 is TGTGCCAGCAGCTTATGGGCGGGAGAGGTTTACAATGAGCAGTTCTTC.

V gene TRBV30 combines with J gene TRBJ2-7, with 9 bases identical to TRBD2. The CDR3 totals 20 residues. Germline V gives CDR1 GTSNPN, CDR2 SVGIG (reference sequence). V lost 0 bases, J lost 2 bases, and 20 bases stayed unmatched. The CDR3 loop reads CAWSVKSPLLIAGEPYEQYF. The DNA of the CDR3 is TGTGCCTGGAGTGTAAAGTCCCCTCTTCTAATAGCGGGAGAACCCTACGAGCAGTACTTC.

The sample holds one count of this clone. The chain has TRBV6-1 and TRBJ2-7; tentative D call: TRBD2 (6 bases). The length of the CDR3 is 15 residues. Germline CDR1 reads MNHNS; CDR2 reads SASEGT. V gave up 3 bases and J gave up 0 bases, with 12 bases separating them. Here the CDR3 DNA reads TGTGCCAGCAGTGAGAAACTAGCAGGCTCCTACGAGCAGTACTTC. Translating gives CASSEKLAGSYEQYF.

V gene TRBV7-9 combines with J gene TRBJ2-7; D is perhaps TRBD1 (6 bases). The CDR3 length is 12 residues. Germline CDR1 and CDR2: SEHNR and FQNEAQ (reference sequence). Trimming left V 7 bases short and J 1 base short, with 8 bases between. Written as DNA, the CDR3 is TGTGCCAGCACCACAGGGTCCTACGAGCAGTACTTC. Amino acids: CASTTGSYEQYF.

The V gene is TRBV7-2, the J gene TRBJ2-1; no reliable D call. Germline V lookup: CDR1 SGHTA, CDR2 FQGNSA. This CDR3 has 13 residues. The V gene lost 0 bases and the J gene lost 7 bases, with 7 bases spanning the gap. The CDR3 loop is CASSLAPANEQFF. The CDR3 coding sequence is TGTGCCAGCAGCTTAGCCCCTGCGAATGAGCAGTTCTTC.

This clone has just a few counts. J is TRBJ2-2 and V is TRBV6-5, with TRBD2 identical over 8 bases. Germline assignment: CDR1 MNHEY and CDR2 SVGAGI. This CDR3 contains 15 residues. Losses at the gene ends were 6 bases for V and 3 bases for J; bases not matched to a gene: 6. The CDR3 reads CASSSGREDTGELFF. The DNA for the CDR3 is TGTGCCAGCAGCTCCGGGCGGGAGGACACCGGGGAGCTGTTTTTT.

The genes are TRBV13 and TRBJ2-1; 8 bases align to TRBD2. Germline V lookup: CDR1 PRHDT, CDR2 FYEKMQ (reference sequence). This CDR3 spans 15 amino acids. V lost 5 bases and J lost 4; bases outside the gene matches: 7. The CDR3 region has the DNA TGTGCCAGCAGCGTGGGGCTAGCGGGTTACAATGAGCAGTTCTTC. It is translated as CASSVGLAGYNEQFF. Variable domain in full (rest from reference TRBV13 and TRBJ2-1): AAGVIQSPRHLIKEKRETATLKCYPIPRHDTVYWYQQGPGQDPQFLISFYEKMQSDKGSIPDRFSAQQFSDYHSELNMSSLELGDSALYFCASSVGLAGYNEQFFGPGTRLTVL.

The rearrangement joins TRBV18 to TRBJ2-7, with 10 bases identical to TRBD1. From germline, CDR1 is KGHSH and CDR2 LQKENI. The V and J ends lost 3 bases and 4 bases, in that order; junction bases with no gene match: 9. CDR3 length: 16 residues. CDR3 DNA sequence: TGTGCCAGCTCACCTTTTCCGGGACAGGGGCCTTACGAGCAGTACTTC. Its translation: CASSPFPGQGPYEQYF.

Only a few counts were recorded for this clone. CDR3: CASSLPRGEAFF. The CDR3 nucleotides are TGTGCCAGCAGTTTACCGAGGGGGGAAGCTTTCTTT. The genes are TRBV27 and TRBJ1-1; D is possibly TRBD1 (6 bases). Germline V gene sequence: CDR1 MNHEY, CDR2 SMNVEV (reference sequence). The CDR3 runs to 12 residues. V gave up 2 bases and J gave up 8 bases, with 9 bases separating them.

This clone has just a few counts. V and J are TRBV6-5 and TRBJ2-5; possibly TRBD1 for D (6 bases). The germline V and J ends were trimmed by 6 bases and 2 bases, with 10 bases remaining between them. The CDR3 totals 13 residues. Germline CDR1 reads MNHEY; CDR2 reads SVGAGI. The CDR3 DNA follows: TGTGCCAGCAGCCGACAGGCACAAGAGACCCAGTACTTC. Translation gives CASSRQAQETQYF.

This sequence joins TRBV5-1 and TRBJ2-5; unclear D gene. In germline, CDR1 is SGHRS, CDR2 YFSETQ. With 0 bases removed from V and 5 bases from J, the gap between germline ends came to 14 bases. CDR3 length: 15 amino acids. CDR3: CASSLGLVAVETQYF. The CDR3 DNA follows: TGCGCCAGCAGCTTGGGGTTAGTAGCCGTGGAGACCCAGTACTTC.

The chain has TRBV4-3 and TRBJ2-2; a weak D match, TRBD2 (6 bases). Trimming took off 1 base at V and 0 bases at J, with 15 bases between the two ends. The germline gives CDR1 LGHNA, CDR2 YSLEER. The CDR3 is made up of 18 amino acids. CDR3 nucleotide sequence: TGCGCCAGCAGCCAAGTTGTCCTAGCGAACTCGAACACCGGGGAGCTGTTTTTT. Its protein product is CASSQVVLANSNTGELFF.

The V and J genes are TRBV2 and TRBJ2-5; the match to TRBD1 covers 7 bases. Germline lookup yields CDR1 SNHLY and CDR2 FYNNEI. V shed 6 bases, J shed 5 bases, and the junction held 9 bases outside the gene matches. The CDR3 contains 14 residues. The CDR3 DNA reads TGTGCCAGCAGAGCTACAGGGGCCGGGGAGACCCAGTACTTC. Translation gives CASRATGAGETQYF.

This clone has more than one count but fewer than ten. The V call is TRBV5-6, the J call TRBJ1-1, with TRBD1 identical over 9 bases. The germline gives CDR1 SGHDT, CDR2 YYEEEE. CDR3 length equals 15 residues. The ends lost 4 bases at V and 2 bases at J; junction bases unmatched: 6. CDR3: CASSRVTGGNTEAFF. The DNA of the CDR3 is TGTGCCAGCAGCCGAGTAACAGGGGGCAACACTGAAGCTTTCTTT.